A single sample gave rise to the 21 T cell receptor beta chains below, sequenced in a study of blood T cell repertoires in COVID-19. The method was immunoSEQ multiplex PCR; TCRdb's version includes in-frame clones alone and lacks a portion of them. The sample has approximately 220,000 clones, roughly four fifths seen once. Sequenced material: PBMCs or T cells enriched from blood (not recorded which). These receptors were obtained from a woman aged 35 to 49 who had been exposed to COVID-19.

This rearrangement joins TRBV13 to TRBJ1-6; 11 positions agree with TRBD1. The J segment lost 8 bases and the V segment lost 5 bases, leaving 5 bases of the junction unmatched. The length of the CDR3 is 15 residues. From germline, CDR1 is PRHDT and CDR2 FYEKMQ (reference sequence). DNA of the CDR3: TGTGCCAGCAGCAAACCGGGACAGGGGGATTCACCCCTCCACTTT. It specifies CASSKPGQGDSPLHF.

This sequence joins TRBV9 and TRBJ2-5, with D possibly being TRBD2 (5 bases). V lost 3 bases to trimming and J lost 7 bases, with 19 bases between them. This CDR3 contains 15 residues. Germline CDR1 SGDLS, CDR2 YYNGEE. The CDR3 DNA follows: TGTGCCAGCAGCGCACACCAACTAGTGGCTGCGACCCAGTACTTC. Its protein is CASSAHQLVAATQYF.

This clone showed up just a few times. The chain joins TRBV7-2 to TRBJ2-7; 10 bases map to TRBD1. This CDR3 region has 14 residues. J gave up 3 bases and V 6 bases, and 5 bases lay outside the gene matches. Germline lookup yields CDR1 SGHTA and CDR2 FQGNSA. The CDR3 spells CASSPDRGLYEQYF. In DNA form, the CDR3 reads TGTGCCAGCAGTCCCGACAGGGGGCTCTACGAGCAGTACTTC.

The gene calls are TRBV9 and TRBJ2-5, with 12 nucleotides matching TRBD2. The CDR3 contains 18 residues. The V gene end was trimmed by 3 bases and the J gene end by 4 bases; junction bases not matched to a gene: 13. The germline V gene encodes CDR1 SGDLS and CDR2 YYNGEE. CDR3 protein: CASSGLAGGPGSGETQYF. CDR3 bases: TGTGCCAGCAGCGGCCTAGCGGGGGGGCCGGGGTCCGGAGAGACCCAGTACTTC.

CDR3 in DNA: TGTGCCAGCAGCTCCGGGACAGGGGGTACCGGGGAGCTGTTTTTT. Its translation: CASSSGTGGTGELFF. This chain uses TRBV6-2 or TRBV6-3 with TRBJ2-2, with 11 bases aligning to TRBD1. With V trimmed by 6 bases and J by 5 bases, 5 bases remained unmatched. Germline V gene data show CDR1 as MNHEY and CDR2 as SVGEGT. CDR3 length: 15 residues.

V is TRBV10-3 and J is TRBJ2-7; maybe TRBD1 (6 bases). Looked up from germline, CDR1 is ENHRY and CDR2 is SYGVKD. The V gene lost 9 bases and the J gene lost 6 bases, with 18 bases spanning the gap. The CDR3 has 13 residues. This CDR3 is CAIGTSTSREQYF. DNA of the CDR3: TGTGCCATAGGGACATCGACGTCTCGCGAGCAGTACTTC.

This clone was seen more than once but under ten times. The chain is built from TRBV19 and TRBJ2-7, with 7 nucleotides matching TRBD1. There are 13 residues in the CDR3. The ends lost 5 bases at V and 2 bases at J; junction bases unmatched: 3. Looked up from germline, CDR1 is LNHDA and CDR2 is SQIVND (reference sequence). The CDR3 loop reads CASSWDSAYEQYF. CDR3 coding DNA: TGTGCCAGTAGTTGGGACAGCGCCTACGAGCAGTACTTC.

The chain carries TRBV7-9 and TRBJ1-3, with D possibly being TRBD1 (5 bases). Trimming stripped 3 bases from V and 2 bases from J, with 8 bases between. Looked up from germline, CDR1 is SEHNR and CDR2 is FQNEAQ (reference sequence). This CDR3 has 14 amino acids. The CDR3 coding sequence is TGTGCCAGCAGCTTGGCAGGGACTGGAAACACCATATATTTT. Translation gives CASSLAGTGNTIYF.

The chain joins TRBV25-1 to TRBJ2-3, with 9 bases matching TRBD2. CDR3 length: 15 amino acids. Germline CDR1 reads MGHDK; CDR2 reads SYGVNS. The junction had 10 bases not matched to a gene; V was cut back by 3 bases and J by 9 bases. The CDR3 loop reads CASSDGGGAGETQYF. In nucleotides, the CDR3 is TGTGCCAGCAGTGATGGCGGGGGGGCCGGCGAGACGCAGTATTTT.

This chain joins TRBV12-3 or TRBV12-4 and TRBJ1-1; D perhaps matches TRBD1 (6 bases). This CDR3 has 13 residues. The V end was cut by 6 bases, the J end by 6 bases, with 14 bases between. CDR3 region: CASRPTGYPEAFF. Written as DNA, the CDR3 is TGTGCCAGCAGACCCACAGGGTATCCTGAAGCTTTCTTT.

The CDR3 bases are TGTGCCAGCAGTCCTCCAGGGTACACAGATACGCAGTATTTT. Amino acids: CASSPPGYTDTQYF. V and J are TRBV28 and TRBJ2-3, with D maybe TRBD1 (5 bases). The CDR3 sequence is 14 residues long. CDR1 MDHEN and CDR2 SYDVKM come from the germline V gene. V gave up 5 bases and J gave up 2 bases, with 11 bases separating them.

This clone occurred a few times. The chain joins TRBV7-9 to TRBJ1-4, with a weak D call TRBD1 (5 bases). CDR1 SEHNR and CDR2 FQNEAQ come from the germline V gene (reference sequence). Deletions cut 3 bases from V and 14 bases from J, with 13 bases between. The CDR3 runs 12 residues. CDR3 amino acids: CASSLEGLVLFF. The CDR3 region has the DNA TGTGCCAGCAGCTTGGAGGGACTAGTGCTGTTTTTT.

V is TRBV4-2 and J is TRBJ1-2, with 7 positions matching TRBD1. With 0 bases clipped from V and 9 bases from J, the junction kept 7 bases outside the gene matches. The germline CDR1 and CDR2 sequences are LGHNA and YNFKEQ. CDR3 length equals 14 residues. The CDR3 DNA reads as TGTGCCAGCAGCCAAGAGACAGGGAGTGAACGCTACACCTTC. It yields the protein CASSQETGSERYTF.

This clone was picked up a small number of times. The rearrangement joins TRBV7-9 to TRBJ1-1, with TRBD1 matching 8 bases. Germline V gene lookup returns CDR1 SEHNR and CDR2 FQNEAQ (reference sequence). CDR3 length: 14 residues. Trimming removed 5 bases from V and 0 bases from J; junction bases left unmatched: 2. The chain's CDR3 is CASSTGGVNTEAFF. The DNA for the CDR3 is TGTGCCAGCAGCACAGGGGGAGTGAACACTGAAGCTTTCTTT.

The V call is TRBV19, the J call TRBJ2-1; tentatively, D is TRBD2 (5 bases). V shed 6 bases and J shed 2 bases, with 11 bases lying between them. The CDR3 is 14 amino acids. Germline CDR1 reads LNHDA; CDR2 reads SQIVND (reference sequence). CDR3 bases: TGTGCCAGTAGCGAGCTTAGCGCCTACAATGAGCAGTTCTTC. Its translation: CASSELSAYNEQFF.

CDR3 amino acids: CASRGTGGRGQPQHF. CDR3 in DNA: TGTGCCAGCAGGGGGACAGGGGGCCGGGGTCAGCCCCAGCATTTT. The gene calls are TRBV28 and TRBJ1-5, with 12 bases aligning to TRBD1. CDR3 length: 15 residues. Germline-derived CDR1 and CDR2 are MDHEN and SYDVKM. Trimming removed 6 bases from V and 6 bases from J; junction bases left unmatched: 6. Looking up the rest from reference TRBV28 and TRBJ1-5 gives the full variable domain: DVKVTQSSRYLVKRTGEKVFLECVQDMDHENMFWYRQDPGLGLRLIYFSYDVKMKEKGDIPEGYSVSREKKERFSLILESASTNQTSMYLCASRGTGGRGQPQHFGDGTRLSIL.

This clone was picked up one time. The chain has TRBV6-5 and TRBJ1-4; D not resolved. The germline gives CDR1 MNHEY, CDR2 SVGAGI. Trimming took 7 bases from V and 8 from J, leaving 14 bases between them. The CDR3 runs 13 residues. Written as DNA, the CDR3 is TGTGCCAGCAAAAGACATGGAGGGGAAAAACTGTTTTTT. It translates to CASKRHGGEKLFF.

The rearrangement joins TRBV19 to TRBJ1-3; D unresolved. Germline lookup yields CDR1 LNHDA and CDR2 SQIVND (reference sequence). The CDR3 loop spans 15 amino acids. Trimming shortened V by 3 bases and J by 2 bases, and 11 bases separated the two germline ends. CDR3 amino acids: CASSIREGPGNTIYF. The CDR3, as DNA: TGTGCCAGTAGTATTCGCGAGGGCCCTGGAAACACCATATATTTT.

The CDR3 coding sequence is TGTGCCAGCTCACCCTTACAGGGACTAGCGGGGATTAATGAGCAGTTCTTC. It yields the protein CASSPLQGLAGINEQFF. V gene TRBV18 combines with J gene TRBJ2-1, with 13 bases aligning to TRBD2. The germline CDR1 and CDR2 sequences are KGHSH and LQKENI. Trimming cost V 3 bases and J 7 bases; bases outside gene matches: 9. This CDR3 has 17 amino acids.

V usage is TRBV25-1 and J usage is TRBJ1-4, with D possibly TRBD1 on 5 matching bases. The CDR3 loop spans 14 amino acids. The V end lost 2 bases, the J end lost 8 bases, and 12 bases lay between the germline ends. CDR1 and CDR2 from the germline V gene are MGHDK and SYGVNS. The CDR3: CASSEQGGLEKLFF. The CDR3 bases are TGTGCCAGCAGTGAACAGGGCGGACTAGAAAAACTGTTTTTT.

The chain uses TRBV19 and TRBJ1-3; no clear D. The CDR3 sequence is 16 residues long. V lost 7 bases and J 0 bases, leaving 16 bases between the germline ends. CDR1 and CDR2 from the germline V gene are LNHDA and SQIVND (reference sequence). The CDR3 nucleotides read TGTGCCAGTACCCCTCCGTTGGCCAGCTCTGGAAACACCATATATTTT. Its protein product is CASTPPLASSGNTIYF.